This section outlines one T cell receptor (beta chain) sequence together with its context. Its antigen is still unknown. A single heparinised blood sample, averaging approximately 0.12 L, was obtained per donor. This record belongs to a study of beta chain features in type 1 diabetes. The study's findings and limits: Shorter TCRB CDR3s, moderately but significantly so, marked every one of the four CD4+ subsets in Type 1 diabetes patients.

Expressed TCRB transcripts got sequenced, as all isolated RNA was reverse transcribed. Sequencing used immunoSEQ multiplex PCR; TCRdb keeps in-frame clones, though not all of them. Among about 340,000 clones listed, about a tenth were seen once. Sequenced input: central memory CD4+ T cells from blood. The sequence came from a man aged 25-40 years with type 1 diabetes.

CDR3 in DNA: TGTGCCAGTGGGGGACAGTTCCAAGAGACCCAGTACTTC. Encoded protein: CASGGQFQETQYF. The V call is TRBV18, the J call TRBJ2-5; 7 positions match TRBD1. CDR3 size: 13 residues. V lost 9 bases, J lost 1 base, and 5 bases stayed unmatched. Germline V lookup: CDR1 KGHSH, CDR2 LQKENI.